These T cell receptor beta chains were read from a single sample in a study of regulatory T cells in long-lasting Graves disease. TCRdb analysed the multiplex PCR reads with MiXCR anew, one entry per CDR3 protein. Among 600,000 to 800,000 distinct CDR3 sequences listed, 25% to 30% were seen once. This material consisted of peripheral blood mononuclear cells (PBMCs), taken when the disease was refractory, from a patient treated with antithyroid drugs. The receptor source for this set is a female donor with Graves disease. The CDR3 runs from the conserved cysteine through the conserved F or W. D genes are given only for firm matches. The size of a clone is reported for some rows only, either as once, few or many, or as a class for expanded clones.

D	size	J	V	CDR3	DNA
-	-	TRBJ1-1	TRBV3-1	CASSPLGRPEAFF	TGTGCCAGCAGCCCATTAGGGAGGCCTGAAGCTTTCTTT
-	-	TRBJ1-1	TRBV19	CASSKPGANTEAFF	TGTGCCAGTAGTAAGCCAGGGGCGAACACTGAAGCTTTCTTT
-	few	TRBJ2-3	TRBV29-1	CSVDSSTDTQYF	TGCAGCGTTGATTCTAGCACAGATACGCAGTATTTT
-	few	TRBJ1-1	TRBV29-1	CSVAKGQNTEAFF	TGCAGCGTTGCAAAGGGGCAGAACACTGAAGCTTTCTTT
-	few	TRBJ2-7	TRBV12-3/TRBV12-4	CASSFGGTGTYEQYF	TGTGCCAGCAGTTTCGGGGGGACAGGAACTTACGAGCAGTACTTC
TRBD1	-	TRBJ1-5	TRBV12-3/TRBV12-4	CASSQDQGGQPQHF	TGTGCCAGCAGCCAAGACCAGGGGGGTCAGCCCCAGCATTTT
TRBD1	few	TRBJ1-2	TRBV19	CASSILPGTGGNYGYTF	TGTGCCAGTAGTATCCTTCCCGGGACAGGGGGCAACTATGGCTACACCTTC
-	many	TRBJ1-2	TRBV27	CASSLADGFGGGYTF	TGTGCCAGCAGTTTAGCTGATGGTTTTGGGGGCGGCTACACCTTC
-	-	TRBJ2-6	TRBV7-3	CASSEINGAGANVLTF	TGTGCCAGCAGCGAGATTAACGGGGCCGGGGCCAACGTCCTGACTTTC
-	-	TRBJ1-2	TRBV10-3	CAIRDSEGGYTF	TGTGCCATCAGGGACAGTGAAGGTGGCTACACCTTC
-	many	TRBJ1-1	TRBV12-5	CASGLGGTEAFF	TGTGCTAGTGGTTTAGGGGGCACTGAAGCTTTCTTT
TRBD1	-	TRBJ2-5	TRBV29-1	CSASTGGLGEQYF	TGCAGCGCTTCGACAGGGGGCCTGGGTGAGCAGTACTTC
-	-	TRBJ1-1	TRBV18	CASSPRIGEDLNTEAFF	TGTGCCAGCTCACCCCGAATAGGGGAGGACCTGAACACTGAAGCTTTCTTT
-	-	TRBJ2-7	TRBV15	CATSSLSYEQYF	TGTGCCACCAGCAGCCTCTCTTACGAGCAGTACTTC
-	few	TRBJ2-5	TRBV5-1	CASSMSGAQETQYF	TGCGCCAGCAGCATGAGTGGTGCCCAAGAGACCCAGTACTTC
TRBD1	-	TRBJ1-6	TRBV6-1	CASRRTGGPVWGSYNSPLHF	TGTGCCAGCAGACGGACAGGAGGGCCCGTCTGGGGCTCCTATAATTCACCCCTCCACTTT
-	-	TRBJ1-2	TRBV3-1	CASSGLLPGGGYTF	TGTGCCAGCAGCGGCCTTTTGCCAGGCGGCGGCTACACCTTC
-	few	TRBJ1-2	TRBV25-1	CASSDYTRYDYGYTF	TGTGCCAGCAGTGATTACACCCGGTACGACTATGGCTACACCTTC
-	few	TRBJ1-1	TRBV7-9	CASSRGGAATEAFF	TGTGCCAGCAGCCGGGGCGGGGCGGCCACTGAAGCTTTCTTT
TRBD1	few	TRBJ2-7	TRBV5-1	CASSFGTGLDEQYF	TGCGCCAGCAGCTTCGGGACAGGGTTGGACGAGCAGTACTTC
-	many	TRBJ2-2	TRBV11-2	CASSLRSTGELFF	TGTGCCAGCAGCTTAAGGAGCACCGGGGAGCTGTTTTTT
TRBD1	few	TRBJ2-5	TRBV25-1	CASSTPGRQGPETQYF	TGTGCCAGCAGTACACCGGGCAGACAGGGGCCGGAGACCCAGTACTTC
-	-	TRBJ1-2	TRBV27	CASRRTSGYGYTF	TGTGCCAGCAGACGGACCTCAGGCTATGGCTACACCTTC
TRBD2	-	TRBJ2-3	TRBV6-1	CASSELAGATDTQYF	TGTGCCAGCAGTGAACTGGCGGGAGCTACAGATACGCAGTATTTT
-	-	TRBJ2-2	TRBV6-2/TRBV6-3	CASTERTTGELFF	TGTGCCAGCACAGAGCGGACCACCGGGGAGCTGTTTTTT
-	-	TRBJ2-4	TRBV20-1	CSARHGNIQYF	TGCAGTGCAAGACACGGTAACATTCAGTACTTC
-	few	TRBJ2-1	TRBV12-3/TRBV12-4	CASSLKGGTTEQFF	TGTGCCAGCAGTTTGAAGGGGGGGACGACTGAGCAGTTCTTC
TRBD2	-	TRBJ2-5	TRBV20-1	CSARSGVAGTRETQYF	TGCAGTGCTAGATCTGGGGTAGCGGGGACCCGAGAGACCCAGTACTTC
TRBD1	-	TRBJ1-6	TRBV19	CASSGQGGDSPLHF	TGTGCCAGCTCTGGACAGGGAGGCGATTCACCCCTCCACTTT
TRBD1	few	TRBJ1-1	TRBV6-2/TRBV6-3	CASSFRTGAGTFF	TGTGCCAGCAGTTTCCGAACAGGGGCTGGGACTTTCTTT
-	few	TRBJ1-4	TRBV27	CASSPRIGEKLFF	TGTGCCAGCAGTCCGCGAATCGGGGAAAAACTGTTTTTT
-	few	TRBJ1-6	TRBV19	CASSTHRDSRHSPLHF	TGTGCCAGTAGTACTCACCGGGACTCCCGGCACTCACCCCTCCACTTT
TRBD2	-	TRBJ2-2	TRBV2	CASSETSGTAGELFF	TGTGCCAGCAGTGAAACTAGCGGGACGGCGGGGGAGCTGTTTTTT
-	few	TRBJ1-2	TRBV30	CAWREIASPSGYGYTF	TGTGCCTGGAGAGAGATTGCCAGCCCCTCCGGCTATGGCTACACCTTC
-	few	TRBJ1-5	TRBV12-3/TRBV12-4	CASSGEVRDQPQHF	TGTGCCAGCAGTGGTGAAGTCCGCGATCAGCCCCAGCATTTT
TRBD1	-	TRBJ1-3	TRBV12-3/TRBV12-4	CASSRPGQDYSGNTIYF	TGTGCCAGCAGTCGCCCGGGACAGGATTACTCTGGAAACACCATATATTTT
-	many	TRBJ2-5	TRBV6-2/TRBV6-3	CASSYSQGLQETQYF	TGTGCCAGCAGTTACTCACAGGGTCTCCAAGAGACCCAGTACTTC
TRBD1	few	TRBJ1-2	TRBV6-2/TRBV6-3	CASSESSTGKYGYTF	TGTGCCAGCAGTGAATCATCGACAGGGAAGTATGGCTACACCTTC
-	many	TRBJ1-2	TRBV12-3/TRBV12-4	CASSLSGWNYGYTF	TGTGCCAGCAGTTTGTCCGGGTGGAACTATGGCTACACCTTC
-	-	TRBJ1-5	TRBV19	CASRREWGQPQHF	TGTGCCAGTAGGAGGGAGTGGGGTCAGCCCCAGCATTTT
-	-	TRBJ2-1	TRBV11-2	CASRRTAGINEQFF	TGTGCCAGCAGACGGACGGCGGGGATTAATGAGCAGTTCTTC
-	few	TRBJ1-1	TRBV30	CAWNRQLTEAFF	TGTGCCTGGAATAGGCAACTCACTGAAGCTTTCTTT
TRBD2	-	TRBJ2-7	TRBV7-2	CASSLAGGRREQYF	TGTGCCAGCAGCTTAGCTGGCGGGAGGAGGGAGCAGTACTTC
-	few	TRBJ2-5	TRBV11-2	CASSLAAGGPQETQYF	TGTGCCAGCAGCTTAGCGGCGGGCGGGCCCCAAGAGACCCAGTACTTC
TRBD1	-	TRBJ2-3	TRBV5-1	CASSLLTGQITDTQYF	TGCGCCAGCAGCTTGTTGACGGGACAGATCACAGATACGCAGTATTTT
-	-	TRBJ1-3	TRBV29-1	CSVAYSYGNTIYF	TGCAGCGTTGCGTACTCTTATGGAAACACCATATATTTT
TRBD1	many	TRBJ1-2	TRBV12-3/TRBV12-4	CASSFVDRLPKGYTF	TGTGCCAGCAGTTTCGTGGACAGGCTCCCGAAGGGCTACACCTTC
-	-	TRBJ1-2	TRBV20-1	CSAPTRGNYGYTF	TGCAGTGCTCCCACCCGGGGTAACTATGGCTACACCTTC
-	many	TRBJ2-7	TRBV2	CASSGAYEQYF	TGTGCCAGCAGCGGGGCCTACGAGCAGTACTTC
-	-	TRBJ2-1	TRBV11-2	CASRFAHWNEQFF	TGTGCCAGCAGATTCGCCCACTGGAATGAGCAGTTCTTC